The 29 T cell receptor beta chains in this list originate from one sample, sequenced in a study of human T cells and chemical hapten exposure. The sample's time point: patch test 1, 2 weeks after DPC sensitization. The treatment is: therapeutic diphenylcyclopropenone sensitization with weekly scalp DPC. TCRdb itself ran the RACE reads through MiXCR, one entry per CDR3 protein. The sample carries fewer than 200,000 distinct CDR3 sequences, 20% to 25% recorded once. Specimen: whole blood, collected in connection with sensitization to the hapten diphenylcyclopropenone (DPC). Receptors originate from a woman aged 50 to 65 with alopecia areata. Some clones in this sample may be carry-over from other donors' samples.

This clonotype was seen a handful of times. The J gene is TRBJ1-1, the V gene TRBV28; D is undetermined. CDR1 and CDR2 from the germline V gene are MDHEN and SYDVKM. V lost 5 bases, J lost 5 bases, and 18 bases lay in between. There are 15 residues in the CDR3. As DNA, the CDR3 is TGTGCCAGCAGTCCCCGATCCCCCACGGGGACTGAAGCTTTCTTT. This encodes CASSPRSPTGTEAFF.

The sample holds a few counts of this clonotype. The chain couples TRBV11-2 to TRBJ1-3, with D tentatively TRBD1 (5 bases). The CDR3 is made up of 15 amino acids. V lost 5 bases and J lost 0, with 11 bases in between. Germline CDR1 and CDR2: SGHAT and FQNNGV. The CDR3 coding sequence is TGTGCCAGCAGCGCGGGACGGTTCTCTGGAAACACCATATATTTT. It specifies CASSAGRFSGNTIYF.

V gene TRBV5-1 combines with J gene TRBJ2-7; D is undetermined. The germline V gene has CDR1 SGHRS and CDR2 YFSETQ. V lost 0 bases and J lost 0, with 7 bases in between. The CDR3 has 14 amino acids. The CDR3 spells CASSLVSSSYEQYF. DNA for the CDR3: TGCGCCAGCAGCTTGGTCTCCAGCTCCTACGAGCAGTACTTC.

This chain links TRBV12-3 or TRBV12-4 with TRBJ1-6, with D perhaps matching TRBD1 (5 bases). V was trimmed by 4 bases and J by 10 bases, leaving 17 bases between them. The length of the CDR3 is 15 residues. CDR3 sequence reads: CASSWGGRVGSPLHF. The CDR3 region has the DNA TGTGCCAGCAGTTGGGGTGGCAGGGTTGGATCACCCCTCCACTTT.

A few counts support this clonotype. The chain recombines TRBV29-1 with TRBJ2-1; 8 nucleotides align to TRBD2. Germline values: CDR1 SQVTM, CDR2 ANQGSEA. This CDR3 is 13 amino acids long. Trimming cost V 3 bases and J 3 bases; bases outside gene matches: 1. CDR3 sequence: CSVESGGYNEQFF. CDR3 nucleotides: TGCAGCGTTGAGAGCGGGGGCTACAATGAGCAGTTCTTC.

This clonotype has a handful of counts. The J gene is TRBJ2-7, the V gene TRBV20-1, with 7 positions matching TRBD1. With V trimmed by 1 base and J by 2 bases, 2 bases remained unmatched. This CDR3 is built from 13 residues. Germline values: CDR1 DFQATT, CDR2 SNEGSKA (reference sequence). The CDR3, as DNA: TGCAGTGCTAGAGGGGACAGAGCCTACGAGCAGTACTTC. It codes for CSARGDRAYEQYF.

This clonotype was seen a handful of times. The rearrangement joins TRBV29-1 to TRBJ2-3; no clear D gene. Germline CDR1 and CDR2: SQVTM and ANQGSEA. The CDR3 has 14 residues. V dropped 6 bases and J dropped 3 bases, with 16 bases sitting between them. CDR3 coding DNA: TGCAGCGTCTCTGGGATGAAGGGTACAGATACGCAGTATTTT. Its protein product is CSVSGMKGTDTQYF.

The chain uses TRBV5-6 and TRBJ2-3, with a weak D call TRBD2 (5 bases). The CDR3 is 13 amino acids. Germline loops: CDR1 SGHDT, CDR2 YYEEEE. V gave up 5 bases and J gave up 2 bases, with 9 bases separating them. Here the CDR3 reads CASRTTYTDTQYF. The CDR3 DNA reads TGTGCCAGCAGGACTACCTACACAGATACGCAGTATTTT.

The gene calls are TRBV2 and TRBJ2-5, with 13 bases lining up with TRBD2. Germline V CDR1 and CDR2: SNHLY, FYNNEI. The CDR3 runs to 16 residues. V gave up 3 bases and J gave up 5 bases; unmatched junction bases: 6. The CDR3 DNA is TGTGCCAGCAGTGATTTCGGACTAGCGGGAGTCGAGACCCAGTACTTC. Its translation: CASSDFGLAGVETQYF.

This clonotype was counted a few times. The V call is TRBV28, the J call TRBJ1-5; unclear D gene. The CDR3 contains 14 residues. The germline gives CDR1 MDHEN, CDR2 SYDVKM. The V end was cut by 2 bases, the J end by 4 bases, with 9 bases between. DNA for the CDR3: TGTGCCAGCAGTTTACGCAGATTAAATCAGCCCCAGCATTTT. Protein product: CASSLRRLNQPQHF.

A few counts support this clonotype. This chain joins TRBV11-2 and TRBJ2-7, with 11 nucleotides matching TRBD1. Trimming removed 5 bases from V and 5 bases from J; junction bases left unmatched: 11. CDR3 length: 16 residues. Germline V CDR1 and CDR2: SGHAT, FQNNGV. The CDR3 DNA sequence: TGTGCCAGCAGCGTTAGAGGGACAGGGGGGTTCAACGAGCAGTACTTC. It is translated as CASSVRGTGGFNEQYF.

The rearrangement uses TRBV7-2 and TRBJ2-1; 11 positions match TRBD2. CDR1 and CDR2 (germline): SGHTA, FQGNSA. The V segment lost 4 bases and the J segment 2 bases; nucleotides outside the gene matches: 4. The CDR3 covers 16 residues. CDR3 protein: CASSYLAGGTYNEQFF. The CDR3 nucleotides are TGTGCCAGCAGCTACTTAGCGGGAGGGACCTACAATGAGCAGTTCTTC.

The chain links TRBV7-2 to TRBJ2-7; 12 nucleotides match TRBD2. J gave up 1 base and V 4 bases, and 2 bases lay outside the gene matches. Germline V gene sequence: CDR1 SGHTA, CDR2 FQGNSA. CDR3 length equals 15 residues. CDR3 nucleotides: TGTGCCAGCAGCTCGGGACTAGCGGGTTCCTACGAGCAGTACTTC. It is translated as CASSSGLAGSYEQYF.

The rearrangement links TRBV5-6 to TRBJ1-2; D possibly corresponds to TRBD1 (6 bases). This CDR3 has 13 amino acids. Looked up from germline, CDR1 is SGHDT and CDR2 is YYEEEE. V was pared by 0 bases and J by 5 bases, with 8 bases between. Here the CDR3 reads CASSLDREYGYTF. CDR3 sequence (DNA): TGTGCCAGCAGCTTGGACAGGGAATATGGCTACACCTTC.

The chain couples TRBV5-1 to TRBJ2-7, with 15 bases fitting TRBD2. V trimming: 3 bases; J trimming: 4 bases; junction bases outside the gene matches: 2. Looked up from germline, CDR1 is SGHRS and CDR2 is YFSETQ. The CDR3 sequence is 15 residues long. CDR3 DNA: TGCGCCAGCAGCTATGGACTAGCGGGAGGGTACGAGCAGTACTTC. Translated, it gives CASSYGLAGGYEQYF. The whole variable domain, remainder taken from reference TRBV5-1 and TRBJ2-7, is KAGVTQTPRYLIKTRGQQVTLSCSPISGHRSVSWYQQTPGQGLQFLFEYFSETQRNKGNFPGRFSGRQFSNSRSEMNVSTLELGDSALYLCASSYGLAGGYEQYFGPGTRLTVT.

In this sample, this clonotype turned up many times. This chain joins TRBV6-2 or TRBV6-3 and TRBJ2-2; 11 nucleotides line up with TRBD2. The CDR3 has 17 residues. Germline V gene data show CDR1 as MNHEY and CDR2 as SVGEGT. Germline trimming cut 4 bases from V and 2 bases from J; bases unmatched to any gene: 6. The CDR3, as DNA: TGTGCCAGCAGTTTGACTAGCGGGAAATATAACACCGGGGAGCTGTTTTTT. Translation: CASSLTSGKYNTGELFF.

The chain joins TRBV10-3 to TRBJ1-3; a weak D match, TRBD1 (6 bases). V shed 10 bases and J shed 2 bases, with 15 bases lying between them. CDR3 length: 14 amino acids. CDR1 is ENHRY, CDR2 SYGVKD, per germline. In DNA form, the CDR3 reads TGTGCCACCTCCCCAGGGGACGCTGGAAACACCATATATTTT. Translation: CATSPGDAGNTIYF.

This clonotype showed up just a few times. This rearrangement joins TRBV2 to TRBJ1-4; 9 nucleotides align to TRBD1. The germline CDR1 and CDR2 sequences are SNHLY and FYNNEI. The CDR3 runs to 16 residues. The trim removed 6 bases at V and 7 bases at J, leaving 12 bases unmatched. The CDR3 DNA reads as TGTGCCAGCAGGGACAGGGGTCGCTCTATCCCTGAAAAACTGTTTTTT. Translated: CASRDRGRSIPEKLFF.

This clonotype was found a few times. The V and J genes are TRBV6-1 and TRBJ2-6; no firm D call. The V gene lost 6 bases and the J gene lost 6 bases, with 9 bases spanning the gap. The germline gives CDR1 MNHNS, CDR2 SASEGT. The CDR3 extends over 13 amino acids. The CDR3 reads CASRRPEANVLTF. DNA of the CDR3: TGTGCCAGCAGGCGACCGGAGGCCAACGTCCTGACTTTC.

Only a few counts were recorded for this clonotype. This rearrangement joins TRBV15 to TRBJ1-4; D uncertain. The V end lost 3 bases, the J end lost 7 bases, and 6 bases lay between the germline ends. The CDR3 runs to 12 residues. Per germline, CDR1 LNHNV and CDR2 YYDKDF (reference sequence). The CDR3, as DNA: TGTGCCACCAGCAGGCGAGGTGAAAAACTGTTTTTT. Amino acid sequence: CATSRRGEKLFF.

CDR3 DNA sequence: TGCGCCAGCAGCTTGCTGCAGGCCTCTGGGGCCAACGTCCTGACTTTC. Protein product: CASSLLQASGANVLTF. This chain connects TRBV5-1 to TRBJ2-6; the D is unclear. CDR3 length: 16 amino acids. The V and J ends lost 1 base and 0 bases respectively, with 8 bases between them. Germline-derived CDR1 and CDR2 are SGHRS and YFSETQ.

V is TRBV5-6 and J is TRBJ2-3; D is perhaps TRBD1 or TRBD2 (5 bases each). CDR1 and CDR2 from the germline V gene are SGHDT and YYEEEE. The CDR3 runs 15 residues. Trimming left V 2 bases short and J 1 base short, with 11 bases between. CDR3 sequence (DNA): TGTGCCAGCAGCTTAGGGCAGGGAGGCACAGATACGCAGTATTTT. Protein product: CASSLGQGGTDTQYF. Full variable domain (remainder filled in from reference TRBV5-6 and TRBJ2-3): DAGVTQSPTHLIKTRGQQVTLRCSPKSGHDTVSWYQQALGQGPQFIFQYYEEEERQRGNFPDRFSGHQFPNYSSELNVNALLLGDSALYLCASSLGQGGTDTQYFGPGTRLTVL.

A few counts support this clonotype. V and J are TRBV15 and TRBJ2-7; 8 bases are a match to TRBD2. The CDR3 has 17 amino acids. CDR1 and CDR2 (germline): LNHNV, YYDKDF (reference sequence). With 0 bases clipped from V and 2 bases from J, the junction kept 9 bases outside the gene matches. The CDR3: CATSRDPSGGPPYEQYF. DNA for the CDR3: TGTGCCACCAGCAGAGATCCTTCGGGGGGGCCGCCCTACGAGCAGTACTTC.

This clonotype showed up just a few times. The CDR3 bases are TGCGCCAGCAGCTTGGCGGGCATCGGGGACTTGGGGACCTACGAGCAGTACTTC. Protein product: CASSLAGIGDLGTYEQYF. The chain links TRBV5-1 to TRBJ2-7; maybe TRBD2 (6 bases). V lost 0 bases and J 2 bases, leaving 21 bases between the germline ends. CDR3 length: 18 amino acids. Germline V gives CDR1 SGHRS, CDR2 YFSETQ.

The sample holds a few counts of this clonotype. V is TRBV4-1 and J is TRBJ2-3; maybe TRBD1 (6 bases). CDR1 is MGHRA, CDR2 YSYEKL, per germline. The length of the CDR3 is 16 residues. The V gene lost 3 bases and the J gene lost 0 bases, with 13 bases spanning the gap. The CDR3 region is CASSQGSGVSTDTQYF. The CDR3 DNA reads TGCGCCAGCAGCCAGGGATCAGGGGTTAGCACAGATACGCAGTATTTT.

The CDR3 loop reads CSVVGLAGLSYNEQFF. The CDR3 DNA sequence: TGCAGCGTTGTCGGACTAGCGGGACTTTCCTACAATGAGCAGTTCTTC. The chain joins TRBV29-1 to TRBJ2-1; 12 bases fit TRBD2. This CDR3 is built from 16 residues. Germline CDR1 and CDR2: SQVTM and ANQGSEA. V shed 4 bases, J shed 1 base, and the junction held 5 bases outside the gene matches.

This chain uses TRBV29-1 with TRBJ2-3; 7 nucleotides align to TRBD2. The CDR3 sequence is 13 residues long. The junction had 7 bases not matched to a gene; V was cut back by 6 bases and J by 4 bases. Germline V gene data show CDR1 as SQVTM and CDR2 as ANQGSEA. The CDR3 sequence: CSVAGMNPDTQYF. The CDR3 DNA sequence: TGCAGCGTAGCGGGAATGAATCCAGATACGCAGTATTTT.

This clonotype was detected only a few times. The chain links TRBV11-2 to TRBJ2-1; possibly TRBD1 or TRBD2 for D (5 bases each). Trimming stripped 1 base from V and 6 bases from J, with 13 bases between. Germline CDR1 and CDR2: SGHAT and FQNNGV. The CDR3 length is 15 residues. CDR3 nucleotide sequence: TGTGCCAGCAGCTTAGGGGTCGGGGACGTCAATGAGCAGTTCTTC. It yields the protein CASSLGVGDVNEQFF.

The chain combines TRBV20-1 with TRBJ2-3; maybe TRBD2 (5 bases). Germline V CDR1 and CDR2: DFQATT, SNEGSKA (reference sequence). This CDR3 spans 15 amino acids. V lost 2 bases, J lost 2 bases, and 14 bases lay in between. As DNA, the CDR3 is TGCAGTGCTAGAACCGGACTCCATGACACAGATACGCAGTATTTT. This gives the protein CSARTGLHDTDTQYF.